Listed here are 30 T cell receptor beta chains from one sample, sequenced in a study of metastatic and nonmetastatic thyroid tumors. No patient received treatment before thyroid surgery. TCRdb reprocessed the PCR reads using MiXCR. The repertoire consists of around 35,000 clones, with around 17% occurring once and the leading ten covering nearly 3.5%. What was sequenced was blood. The receptors derive from a female donor with papillary thyroid cancer or a benign thyroid nodule (not recorded which). Some clones in this sample may be carry-over from other donors' samples.

This clone was found many times. The chain couples TRBV12-3 or TRBV12-4 to TRBJ2-4, with D uncertain. V lost 5 bases to trimming and J lost 6 bases, with 17 bases between them. This CDR3 comprises 15 residues. This CDR3 reads CASSPPASNPNIQYF. DNA for the CDR3: TGTGCCAGCAGTCCCCCCGCCAGTAATCCAAACATTCAGTACTTC.

This clone was seen at least ten times. The J gene is TRBJ1-2, the V gene TRBV11-2, with no clear D. Germline loops: CDR1 SGHAT, CDR2 FQNNGV. Deletions cut 1 base from V and 6 bases from J, with 12 bases between. The CDR3 runs to 14 residues. The CDR3 here is CASSLGTDTNGYTF. CDR3 bases: TGTGCCAGCAGCTTAGGAACAGACACTAATGGCTACACCTTC.

A word on this clone: Possible read error: a much larger clone is one base away. The chain recombines TRBV25-1 with TRBJ2-3; 14 positions agree with TRBD2. Germline V gene sequence: CDR1 MGHDK, CDR2 SYGVNS. Germline trimming cut 5 bases from V and 4 bases from J; bases unmatched to any gene: 14. The CDR3 covers 19 residues. The CDR3 DNA sequence: TGTGCCAGCAGTAGAAGGCCTGGGACTAGCGGGAGTTTAGCAGATACGCAGTATTTT. It yields the protein CASSRRPGTSGSLADTQYF.

This clone was counted at least ten times. This chain uses TRBV2 with TRBJ1-6, with D possibly being TRBD1 (5 bases). The CDR3 contains 16 residues. V lost 4 bases and J lost 0, with 10 bases in between. Germline lookup yields CDR1 SNHLY and CDR2 FYNNEI. The CDR3 DNA follows: TGTGCCAGCAGTGGACAGCTTAGCTCCTATAATTCACCCCTCCACTTT. Translating it yields CASSGQLSSYNSPLHF.

The sample holds many counts of this clone. A clone one base away is much larger, so this may be a read error. V and J are TRBV27 and TRBJ2-7; possible D gene TRBD2, 6 bases. The CDR3 runs to 17 residues. V lost 4 bases to trimming and J lost 0 bases, with 19 bases between them. In germline, CDR1 is MNHEY, CDR2 SMNVEV (reference sequence). The CDR3 reads CASSSTPRAGSSYEQYF. In DNA, the CDR3 is TGTGCCAGCAGTTCGACCCCGCGCGCGGGGAGCTCCTACGAGCAGTACTTC.

This clone was seen many times. This sequence joins TRBV28 and TRBJ2-5; D tentatively reads TRBD1 or TRBD2 (6 bases each). Germline V gives CDR1 MDHEN, CDR2 SYDVKM. V dropped 5 bases and J dropped 1 base, with 17 bases sitting between them. The CDR3 spans 16 residues. The CDR3 sequence is CASSPIGGRSQETQYF. The CDR3 bases are TGTGCCAGCAGTCCAATAGGGGGGAGGTCCCAAGAGACCCAGTACTTC.

Ten or more counts support this clone. The V gene is TRBV20-1, the J gene TRBJ1-5; D is unresolved. The ends were cut back, 3 bases at V and 3 bases at J, with 9 bases in the middle. This CDR3 is built from 13 residues. Germline loops: CDR1 DFQATT, CDR2 SNEGSKA (reference sequence). As DNA, the CDR3 is TGCAGTGCTAGCGTGGGAACCAATCAGCCCCAGCATTTT. Its protein is CSASVGTNQPQHF.

This clone was recorded at least ten times. V usage is TRBV2 and J usage is TRBJ2-5; D is possibly TRBD2 (5 bases). Germline lookup yields CDR1 SNHLY and CDR2 FYNNEI. The CDR3 length is 12 residues. Trimming took off 10 bases at V and 5 bases at J, with 14 bases between the two ends. This chain's CDR3 is CAIGRALETQYF. The DNA of the CDR3 is TGTGCCATTGGGCGGGCCCTGGAGACCCAGTACTTC.

This clone was seen at least ten times. The chain combines TRBV27 with TRBJ1-1; TRBD1 agrees at 8 bases. V lost 2 bases and J lost 3; bases outside the gene matches: 5. Germline V gene data show CDR1 as MNHEY and CDR2 as SMNVEV (reference sequence). The CDR3 extends over 15 amino acids. DNA for the CDR3: TGTGCCAGCAGTTTAGACAACAGGGGGTACACTGAAGCTTTCTTT. This encodes CASSLDNRGYTEAFF.

Only a few counts were recorded for this clone. The rearrangement uses TRBV2 and TRBJ2-3, with D unclear. Germline V gives CDR1 SNHLY, CDR2 FYNNEI. V lost 0 bases to trimming and J lost 0 bases, with 4 bases between them. This CDR3 is 14 amino acids long. The CDR3 loop reads CASSEALSTDTQYF. CDR3 DNA: TGTGCCAGCAGTGAAGCCCTAAGCACAGATACGCAGTATTTT. Full variable domain (remainder filled in from reference TRBV2 and TRBJ2-3): EPEVTQTPSHQVTQMGQEVILRCVPISNHLYFYWYRQILGQKVEFLVSFYNNEISEKSEIFDDQFSVERPDGSNFTLKIRSTKLEDSAMYFCASSEALSTDTQYFGPGTRLTVL.

This clone was observed many times. The sample holds other DNA sequences that translate to the same CDR3. CDR3 DNA: TGTGCCAGCAGCCGGGCGGGAGGTTACTACGAGCAGTACTTC. Residues: CASSRAGGYYEQYF. The chain has TRBV3-1 and TRBJ2-7, with 8 bases lining up with TRBD2. Germline-derived CDR1 and CDR2 are LGHDT and YNNKEL (reference sequence). This CDR3 contains 14 residues. V lost 4 bases to trimming and J lost 3 bases; unmatched junction nucleotides: 5.

This clone was seen ten or more times. The chain links TRBV28 to TRBJ1-1; no firm D call. Germline V gene lookup returns CDR1 MDHEN and CDR2 SYDVKM. The CDR3 is made up of 11 amino acids. V shed 11 bases and J shed 7 bases, with 14 bases lying between them. The CDR3 DNA follows: TGTGCCGTTCAACACCCGGATGAAGCTTTCTTT. It yields the protein CAVQHPDEAFF.

The table lists this clone with many counts. The V call is TRBV6-1, the J call TRBJ1-1; no clear D. Trimming stripped 1 base from V and 10 bases from J, with 13 bases between. This CDR3 comprises 13 residues. Germline-derived CDR1 and CDR2 are MNHNS and SASEGT. As DNA, the CDR3 is TGTGCCAGCAGTGAAGGTGTGAAGGGCTTAGCTTTCTTT. It translates to CASSEGVKGLAFF.

The table lists this clone with many counts. The gene calls are TRBV29-1 and TRBJ2-7; D gene unclear. This CDR3 is built from 12 residues. V gave up 4 bases and J gave up 3 bases, with 10 bases separating them. Germline CDR1 SQVTM, CDR2 ANQGSEA. The CDR3 DNA is TGCAGCGTTGGTGGTCCCGGCTACGAGCAGTACTTC. Encoded protein: CSVGGPGYEQYF.

This clone was detected ten times or more. The CDR3 DNA reads TGCGCCAGCAGTGATTCTCAGTACGGACTAGCGGGCTACGAGCAGTACTTC. Encoded protein: CASSDSQYGLAGYEQYF. The V gene is TRBV10-2, the J gene TRBJ2-7; 11 nucleotides align to TRBD2. Germline CDR1 and CDR2: WSHSY and SAAADI. CDR3 length: 17 amino acids. Unmatched junction bases numbered 10, after V lost 3 bases and J lost 3 bases.

This clone was detected many times. This rearrangement joins TRBV6-1 to TRBJ2-5; TRBD2 agrees at 12 bases. Germline CDR1 is MNHNS and CDR2 is SASEGT. The V gene end was trimmed by 6 bases and the J gene end by 2 bases; junction bases not matched to a gene: 4. This CDR3 spans 15 amino acids. The CDR3 here is CASSHGLAGQETQYF. The CDR3 nucleotides are TGTGCCAGCAGCCACGGACTAGCGGGACAAGAGACCCAGTACTTC.

This clone came up many times. This chain uses TRBV19 with TRBJ2-7; D not resolved. CDR1 is LNHDA, CDR2 SQIVND, per germline (reference sequence). V lost 1 base to trimming and J lost 6 bases, with 4 bases between them. The CDR3 contains 11 residues. The CDR3 is CASSIGPEQYF. The CDR3 DNA follows: TGTGCCAGTAGTATAGGACCCGAGCAGTACTTC.

This clone was seen ten or more times. The chain has TRBV28 and TRBJ1-1; no firm D call. The CDR3 covers 13 residues. Per the germline V gene, CDR1 is MDHEN and CDR2 is SYDVKM. The V end was cut by 3 bases, the J end by 0 bases, with 5 bases between. The CDR3 region is CASSFWVNTEAFF. CDR3 nucleotide sequence: TGTGCCAGCAGTTTTTGGGTGAACACTGAAGCTTTCTTT.

This clone was recorded at least ten times. The rearrangement uses TRBV30 and TRBJ2-4, with unresolved D. This CDR3 is 15 amino acids long. The V gene's germline CDR1 is GTSNPN and CDR2 SVGIG (reference sequence). Trimming pared 0 bases from V and 0 bases from J, leaving 9 bases between. The CDR3 DNA reads as TGTGCCTGGAGTGTGGAAACCTTAGCCAAAAACATTCAGTACTTC. This encodes CAWSVETLAKNIQYF.

This clone showed up many times. The chain combines TRBV29-1 with TRBJ2-1; D remains unclear. V shed 5 bases and J shed 6 bases, with 5 bases lying between them. Germline V gene lookup returns CDR1 SQVTM and CDR2 ANQGSEA. The CDR3 has 10 amino acids. This CDR3 reads CSVQFNEQFF. CDR3 in DNA: TGCAGCGTTCAGTTCAATGAGCAGTTCTTC.

In this sample, this clone turned up many times. V is TRBV11-3 and J is TRBJ2-7, with a weak D call TRBD2 (6 bases). The CDR3 loop spans 18 amino acids. Germline V CDR1 and CDR2: SGHNT, YENEEA. The V end lost 8 bases, the J end lost 5 bases, and 31 bases lay between the germline ends. CDR3 region: CASASFGPGAVIADEQYF. The CDR3 nucleotides are TGTGCCAGCGCTTCTTTTGGACCGGGTGCGGTGATAGCGGACGAGCAGTACTTC.

This clone was observed many times. This sequence joins TRBV6-1 and TRBJ2-2, with TRBD2 matching over 11 bases. V shed 5 bases and J 6 bases; nucleotides not matched to a gene: 8. The germline gives CDR1 MNHNS, CDR2 SASEGT. The CDR3 totals 16 residues. The CDR3 region is CASSSMTSGTSGELFF. CDR3 coding DNA: TGTGCCAGCAGTTCAATGACTAGCGGGACGTCCGGGGAGCTGTTTTTT.

Details on this clone: Since a much larger clone is just one base distant, this may be a read error. Other DNA variants within this sample encode the same CDR3. The V and J genes are TRBV5-6 and TRBJ2-3; TRBD2 aligns across 10 bases. Germline V lookup: CDR1 SGHDT, CDR2 YYEEEE. This CDR3 comprises 16 residues. DNA of the CDR3: TGTGCTAGCAGCTTCCCATCTAGCGGGAGAACAGATACGCAGTATTTT. Amino acids: CASSFPSSGRTDTQYF.

Concerning this clone itself: One end of the junction varies from germline; a read error may be responsible. The chain uses TRBV28 and TRBJ2-1; D is unresolved. The germline CDR1 and CDR2 sequences are MDHEN and SYDVKM. The CDR3 sequence is 15 residues long. The CDR3 spells CACSSPWPSAREQFF. The CDR3 DNA sequence: TGTGCCTGCAGTTCGCCCTGGCCGAGCGCTCGAGAGCAGTTCTTC.

This clone showed up just a few times. This may arise from a read error, as a much more abundant clone is one base away. Lacking the conserved final phenylalanine or tryptophan, this CDR3 likely reflects a read error. The DNA is left out, because the CDR3 cannot be placed on it with certainty; the CDR3 is given as TCRdb lists it. The V gene is TRBV5-6, the J gene TRBJ2-5; the table gives TRBD2 as D, unverified against the DNA. The CDR3 length equals 13 residues, ends included. Germline loops: CDR1 SGHDT, CDR2 YYEEEE. The chain's CDR3 is CAISFGTSGRFEH.

This clone showed up many times. V is TRBV24-1 and J is TRBJ1-4; D uncertain. The CDR3 spans 15 residues. Germline lookup yields CDR1 KGHDR and CDR2 SFDVKD. Deletions cut 4 bases from V and 8 bases from J, with 16 bases between. Here the CDR3 reads CATSELWEGGEKLFF. CDR3 DNA sequence: TGTGCCACCAGTGAACTCTGGGAGGGAGGAGAAAAACTGTTTTTT.

CDR3 nucleotide sequence: TGCAGTGCTAGAGACCCCCGTCCCTTATATAATTCACCCCTCCACTTT. It is translated as CSARDPRPLYNSPLHF. V is TRBV20-1 and J is TRBJ1-6, with D uncertain. Germline CDR1 DFQATT, CDR2 SNEGSKA (reference sequence). The CDR3 has 16 residues. V dropped 0 bases and J dropped 4 bases, with 13 bases sitting between them.

Many counts were recorded for this clone. The chain employs TRBV7-9 and TRBJ2-5; possibly TRBD1 for D (5 bases). V was pared by 5 bases and J by 5 bases, with 18 bases between. This CDR3 has 15 residues. From germline, CDR1 is SEHNR and CDR2 FQNEAQ (reference sequence). In DNA form, the CDR3 reads TGTGCCAGCAGCCCCGGCGACAGAGGCAGCGAGACCCAGTACTTC. This codes for CASSPGDRGSETQYF.

In this sample, this clone turned up many times. The chain employs TRBV20-1 and TRBJ2-1; the match to TRBD2 covers 9 bases. V trimming: 6 bases; J trimming: 6 bases; junction bases outside the gene matches: 9. Germline loops: CDR1 DFQATT, CDR2 SNEGSKA (reference sequence). This CDR3 has 14 residues. DNA of the CDR3: TGCAGTGCCACTAAACGCGGGAGGGCCAATGAGCAGTTCTTC. Translating gives CSATKRGRANEQFF.

In this sample, this clone turned up many times. This sequence joins TRBV5-1 and TRBJ2-1, with no clear D. CDR3 length: 14 residues. Trimming removed 4 bases at V and 0 bases at J, with 8 bases between. Germline CDR1 and CDR2: SGHRS and YFSETQ. CDR3 DNA: TGCGCCAGCAGCAACCCTGGCTCCTACAATGAGCAGTTCTTC. The encoded protein is CASSNPGSYNEQFF.